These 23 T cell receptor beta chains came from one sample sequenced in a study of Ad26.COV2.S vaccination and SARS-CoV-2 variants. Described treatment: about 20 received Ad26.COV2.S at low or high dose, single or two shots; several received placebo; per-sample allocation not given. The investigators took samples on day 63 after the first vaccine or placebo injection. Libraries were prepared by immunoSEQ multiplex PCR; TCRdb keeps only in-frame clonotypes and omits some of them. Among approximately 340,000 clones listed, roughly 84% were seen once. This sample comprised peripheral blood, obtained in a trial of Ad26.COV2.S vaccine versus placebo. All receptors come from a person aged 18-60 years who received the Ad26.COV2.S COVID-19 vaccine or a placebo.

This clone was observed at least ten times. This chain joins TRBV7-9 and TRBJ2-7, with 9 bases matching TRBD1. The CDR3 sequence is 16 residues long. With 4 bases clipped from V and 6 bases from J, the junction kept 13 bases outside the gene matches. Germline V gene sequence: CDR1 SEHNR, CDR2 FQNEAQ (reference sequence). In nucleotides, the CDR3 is TGTGCCAGCAGCTCCCACATAGGGACAGGGTCCCTCGAGCAGTACTTC. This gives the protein CASSSHIGTGSLEQYF.

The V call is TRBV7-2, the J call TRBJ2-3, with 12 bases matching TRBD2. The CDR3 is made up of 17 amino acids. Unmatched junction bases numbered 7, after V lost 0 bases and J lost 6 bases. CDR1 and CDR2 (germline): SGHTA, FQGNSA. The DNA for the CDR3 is TGTGCCAGCAGCTTAGCACTAGCGGGGGGCCACCGGGATACGCAGTATTTT. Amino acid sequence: CASSLALAGGHRDTQYF.

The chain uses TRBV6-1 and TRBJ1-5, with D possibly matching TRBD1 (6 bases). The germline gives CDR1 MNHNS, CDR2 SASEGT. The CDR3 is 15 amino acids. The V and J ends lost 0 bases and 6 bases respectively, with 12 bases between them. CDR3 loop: CASSEAGGQAQPQHF. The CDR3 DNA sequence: TGTGCCAGCAGTGAAGCCGGGGGCCAAGCTCAGCCCCAGCATTTT.

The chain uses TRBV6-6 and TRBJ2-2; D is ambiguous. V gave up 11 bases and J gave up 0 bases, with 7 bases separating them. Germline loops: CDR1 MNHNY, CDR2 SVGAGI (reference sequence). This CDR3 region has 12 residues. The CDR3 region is CALETNTGELFF. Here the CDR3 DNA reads TGTGCCTTGGAGACGAACACCGGGGAGCTGTTTTTT.

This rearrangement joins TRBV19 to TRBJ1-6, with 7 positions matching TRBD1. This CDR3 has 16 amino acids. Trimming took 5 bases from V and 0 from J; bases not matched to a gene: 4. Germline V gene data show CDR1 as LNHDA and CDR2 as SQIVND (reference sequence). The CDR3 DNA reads TGTGCCAGTAGTCCGACAGGGAACTCCTATAATTCACCCCTCCACTTT. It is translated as CASSPTGNSYNSPLHF.

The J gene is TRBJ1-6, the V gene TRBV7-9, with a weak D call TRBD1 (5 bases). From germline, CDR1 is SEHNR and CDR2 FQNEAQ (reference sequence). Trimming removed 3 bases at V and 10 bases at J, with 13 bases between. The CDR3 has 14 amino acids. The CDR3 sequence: CASSFSGERSPLHF. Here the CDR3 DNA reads TGTGCCAGCAGCTTTTCGGGGGAACGATCACCCCTCCACTTT.

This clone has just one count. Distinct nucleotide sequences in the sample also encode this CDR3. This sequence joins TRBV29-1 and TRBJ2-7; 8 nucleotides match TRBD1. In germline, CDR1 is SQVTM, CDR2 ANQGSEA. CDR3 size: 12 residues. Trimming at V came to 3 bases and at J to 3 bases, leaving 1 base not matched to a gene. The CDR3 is CSVEGTGYEQYF. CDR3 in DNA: TGCAGCGTTGAGGGGACAGGCTACGAGCAGTACTTC.

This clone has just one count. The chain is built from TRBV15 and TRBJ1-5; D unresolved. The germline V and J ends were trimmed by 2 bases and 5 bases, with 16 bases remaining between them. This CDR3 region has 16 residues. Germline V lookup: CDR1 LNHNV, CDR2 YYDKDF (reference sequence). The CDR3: CATSRIYMTPDQPQHF. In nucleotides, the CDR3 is TGTGCCACCAGCAGAATCTACATGACACCAGATCAGCCCCAGCATTTT. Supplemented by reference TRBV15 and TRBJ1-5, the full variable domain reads DAMVIQNPRYQVTQFGKPVTLSCSQTLNHNVMYWYQQKSSQAPKLLFHYYDKDFNNEADTPDNFQSRRPNTSFCFLDIRSPGLGDTAMYLCATSRIYMTPDQPQHFGDGTRLSIL.

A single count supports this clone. The CDR3 sequence is CASSEEVGARGYGYTF. In nucleotides, the CDR3 is TGCGCCAGCAGTGAGGAGGTGGGGGCGCGGGGCTATGGCTACACCTTC. The rearrangement joins TRBV10-2 to TRBJ1-2; perhaps TRBD1 as D (6 bases). Germline V gene data show CDR1 as WSHSY and CDR2 as SAAADI. The germline V and J ends were trimmed by 2 bases and 4 bases, with 17 bases remaining between them. CDR3 size: 16 residues.

The CDR3 loop is CASSSPGQGTPGIPLHF. DNA of the CDR3: TGTGCCAGCAGCTCGCCGGGACAGGGGACCCCAGGGATTCCCCTCCACTTT. This sequence joins TRBV7-8 and TRBJ1-6, with TRBD1 matching over 10 bases. The CDR3 consists of 17 residues. Germline loops: CDR1 SGHVS, CDR2 FQNEAQ. V dropped 4 bases and J dropped 13; count of bases not matched to a gene: 16. Full variable domain (rest looked up from reference TRBV7-8 and TRBJ1-6): GAGVSQSPRYKVAKRGQDVALRCDPISGHVSLFWYQQALGQGPEFLTYFQNEAQLDKSGLPSDRFFAERPEGSVSTLKIQRTQQEDSAVYLCASSSPGQGTPGIPLHFGNGTRLTVT.

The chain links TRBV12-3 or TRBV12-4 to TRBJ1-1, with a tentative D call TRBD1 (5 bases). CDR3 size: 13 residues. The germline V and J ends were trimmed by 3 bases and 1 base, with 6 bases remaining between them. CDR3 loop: CASSLRGNTEAFF. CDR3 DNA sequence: TGTGCCAGCAGTTTGAGGGGGAACACTGAAGCTTTCTTT.

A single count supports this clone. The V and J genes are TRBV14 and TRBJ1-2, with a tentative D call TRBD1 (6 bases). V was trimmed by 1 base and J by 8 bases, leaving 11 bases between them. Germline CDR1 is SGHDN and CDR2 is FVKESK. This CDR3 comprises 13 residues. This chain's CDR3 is CASSQGGRLGYTF. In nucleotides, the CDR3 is TGTGCCAGCAGCCAAGGGGGGCGTCTCGGCTACACCTTC. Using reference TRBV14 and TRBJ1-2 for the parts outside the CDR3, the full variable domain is EAGVTQFPSHSVIEKGQTVTLRCDPISGHDNLYWYRRVMGKEIKFLLHFVKESKQDESGMPNNRFLAERTGGTYSTLKVQPAELEDSGVYFCASSQGGRLGYTFGSGTRLTVV.

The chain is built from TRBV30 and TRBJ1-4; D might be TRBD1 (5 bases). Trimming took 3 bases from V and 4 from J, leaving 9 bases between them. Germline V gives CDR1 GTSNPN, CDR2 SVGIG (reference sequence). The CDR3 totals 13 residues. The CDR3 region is CAWRAGFNEKLFF. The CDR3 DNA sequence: TGTGCCTGGAGAGCAGGGTTTAATGAAAAACTGTTTTTT.

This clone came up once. As DNA, the CDR3 is TGTGCCAGCAGCTTTAGCCACGATCGGAAAGAAAAACTGTTTTTT. It codes for CASSFSHDRKEKLFF. The chain recombines TRBV7-2 with TRBJ1-4; D call uncertain. Germline V gene sequence: CDR1 SGHTA, CDR2 FQGNSA. V lost 3 bases and J 8 bases, leaving 16 bases between the germline ends. The CDR3 runs to 15 residues.

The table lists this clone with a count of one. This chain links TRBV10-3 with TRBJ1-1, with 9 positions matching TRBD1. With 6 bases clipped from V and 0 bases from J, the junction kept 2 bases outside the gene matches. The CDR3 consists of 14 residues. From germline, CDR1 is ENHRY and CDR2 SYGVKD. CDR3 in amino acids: CAIRDRGLNTEAFF. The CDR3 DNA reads TGTGCCATCAGGGACAGGGGCCTGAACACTGAAGCTTTCTTT.

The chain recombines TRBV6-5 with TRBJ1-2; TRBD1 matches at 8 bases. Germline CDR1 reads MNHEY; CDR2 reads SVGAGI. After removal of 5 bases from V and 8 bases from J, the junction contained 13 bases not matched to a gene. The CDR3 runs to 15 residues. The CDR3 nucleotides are TGTGCCAGCAGTCCCAGCGAGGACAGGGTGCTGGGCTACACCTTC. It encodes CASSPSEDRVLGYTF.

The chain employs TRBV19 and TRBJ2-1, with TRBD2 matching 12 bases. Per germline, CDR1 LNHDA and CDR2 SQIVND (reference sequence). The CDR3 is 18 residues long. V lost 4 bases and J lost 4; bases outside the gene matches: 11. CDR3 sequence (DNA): TGTGCCAGTAGTACCCCAATTGGACTAGCGGGGATGTACAATGAGCAGTTCTTC. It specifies CASSTPIGLAGMYNEQFF.

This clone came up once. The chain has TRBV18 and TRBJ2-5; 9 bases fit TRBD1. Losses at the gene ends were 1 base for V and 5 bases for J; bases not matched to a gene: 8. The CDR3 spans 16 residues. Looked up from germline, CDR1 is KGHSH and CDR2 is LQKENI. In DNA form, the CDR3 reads TGTGCCAGCTCACCACGAACAGGGGGCTCCGGGGAGACCCAGTACTTC. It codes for CASSPRTGGSGETQYF.

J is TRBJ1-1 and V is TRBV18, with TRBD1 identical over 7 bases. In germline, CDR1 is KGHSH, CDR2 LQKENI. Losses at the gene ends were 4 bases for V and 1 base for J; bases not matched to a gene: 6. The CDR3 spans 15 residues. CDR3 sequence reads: CASSRLTGWNTEAFF. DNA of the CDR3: TGTGCCAGCTCACGCTTGACAGGGTGGAACACTGAAGCTTTCTTT.

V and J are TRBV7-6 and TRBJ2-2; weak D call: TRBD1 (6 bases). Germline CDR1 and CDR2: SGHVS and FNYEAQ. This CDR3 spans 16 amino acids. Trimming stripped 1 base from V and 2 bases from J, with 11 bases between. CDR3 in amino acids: CASSLGPGQNTGELFF. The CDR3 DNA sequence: TGTGCCAGCAGCTTAGGGCCGGGACAAAACACCGGGGAGCTGTTTTTT.

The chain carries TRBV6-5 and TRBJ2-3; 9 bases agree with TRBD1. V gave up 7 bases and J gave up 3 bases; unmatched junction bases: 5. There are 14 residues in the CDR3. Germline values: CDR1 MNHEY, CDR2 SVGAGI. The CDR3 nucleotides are TGTGCCAGCAAACAAGGACAGGGGACAGATACGCAGTATTTT. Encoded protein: CASKQGQGTDTQYF.

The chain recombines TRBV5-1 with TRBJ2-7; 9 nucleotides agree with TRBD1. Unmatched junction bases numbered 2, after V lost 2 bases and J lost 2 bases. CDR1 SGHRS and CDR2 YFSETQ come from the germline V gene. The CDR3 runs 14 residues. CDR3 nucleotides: TGCGCCAGCAGCTTCGGACAGGGGACCTACGAGCAGTACTTC. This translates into CASSFGQGTYEQYF.

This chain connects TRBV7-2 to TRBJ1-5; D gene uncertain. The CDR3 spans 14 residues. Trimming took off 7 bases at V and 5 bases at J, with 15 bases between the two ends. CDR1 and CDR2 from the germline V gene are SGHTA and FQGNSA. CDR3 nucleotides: TGTGCCAGCAACCTTAATGGACCCCATCAGCCCCAGCATTTT. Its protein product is CASNLNGPHQPQHF.